This record concerns one TCR beta chain sequence. Generated by immunoSEQ multiplex PCR, the TCRdb table keeps only in-frame clones and is missing some. The sample holds around 160,000 clones, 82% seen once. The data were taken from a study of T cell responses to AZD1222 COVID-19 vaccine. The sequence was collected from an adult in good health. This sample comprised peripheral blood, obtained on day 0 of MenACWY control vaccination.

CDR3 sequence: CASSLDRVAGGYTF. The CDR3 DNA reads TGTGCCAGCAGCCTGGACAGGGTTGCGGGAGGCTACACCTTC. This chain uses TRBV5-4 with TRBJ1-2, with 8 bases that match TRBD1. The junction had 10 bases not matched to a gene; V was cut back by 4 bases and J by 8 bases. The CDR3 sequence is 14 residues long. Looked up from germline, CDR1 is SGHNT and CDR2 is YYREEE (reference sequence).